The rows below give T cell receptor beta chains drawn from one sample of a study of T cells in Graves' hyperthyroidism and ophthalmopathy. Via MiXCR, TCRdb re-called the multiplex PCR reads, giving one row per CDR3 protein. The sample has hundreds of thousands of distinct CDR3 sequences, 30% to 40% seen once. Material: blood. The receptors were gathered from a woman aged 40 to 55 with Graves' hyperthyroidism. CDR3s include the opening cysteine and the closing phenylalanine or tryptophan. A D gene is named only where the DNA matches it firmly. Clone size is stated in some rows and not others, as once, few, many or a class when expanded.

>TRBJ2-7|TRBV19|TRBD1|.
TGTGCCAGTAGTTTCGGACAGGGGGTCTTCTACGAGCAGTACTTC
CASSFGQGVFYEQYF
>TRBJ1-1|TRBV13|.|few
TGTGCCAGCAGCTTCTTAAGAGAAGCTTTCTTT
CASSFLREAFF
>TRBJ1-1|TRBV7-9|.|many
TGTGCCAGCAGCTTGGGGCCGATTGAAGCTTTCTTT
CASSLGPIEAFF
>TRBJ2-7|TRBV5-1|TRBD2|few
TGCGCCAGCGCGTCACCGGGACTAGCGGCCTCCTACGAGCAGTACTTC
CASASPGLAASYEQYF
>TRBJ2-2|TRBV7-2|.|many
TGTGCCAGCAGCTTCAGGGTTCATGGGAACACCGGGGAGCTGTTTTTT
CASSFRVHGNTGELFF
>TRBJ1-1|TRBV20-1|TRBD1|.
TGCAGTGCTACCCGACAGGGAACCGTTGAAGCTTTCTTT
CSATRQGTVEAFF
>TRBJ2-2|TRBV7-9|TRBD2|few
TGTGCCAGCAGCTCCCCCCCGGGGGGGACCGCGAGTGGCGGGGAGCTGTTTTTT
CASSSPPGGTASGGELFF
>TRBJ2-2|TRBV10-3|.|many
TGTGCCACCGAGACGAACACCGGGGAGCTGTTTTTT
CATETNTGELFF
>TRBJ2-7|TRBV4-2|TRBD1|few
TGTGCCAGCAGCCAAGATATGGGACAGGAGGGGAGGGAGCAGTACTTC
CASSQDMGQEGREQYF
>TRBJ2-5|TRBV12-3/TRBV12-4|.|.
TGTGCCAGCAGTGCGACCTGTGAGACCCAGTACTTC
CASSATCETQYF
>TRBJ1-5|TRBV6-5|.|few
TGTGCCAGCAGTGCGGGGTTCCGACGGGGCAATCAGCCCCAGCATTTT
CASSAGFRRGNQPQHF
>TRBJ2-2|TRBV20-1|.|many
TGCAGTGCTAGTCATGGGGAAGGGGCCGGGGAGCTGTTTTTT
CSASHGEGAGELFF
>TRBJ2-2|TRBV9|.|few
TGTGCCAGCAGCGGATCAGACAGTTCCACCGGGGAGCTGTTTTTT
CASSGSDSSTGELFF
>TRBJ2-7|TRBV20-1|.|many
TGCAGTGCTAGAGATGGAGGTGGGGCGGGGACCTACGAGCAGTACTTC
CSARDGGGAGTYEQYF
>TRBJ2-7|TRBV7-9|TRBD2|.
TGTGCCAGCAGCTTTCCGACTAGCGGGGGCTCCTACGAGCAGTACTTC
CASSFPTSGGSYEQYF
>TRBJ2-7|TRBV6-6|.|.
TGTGCCAGCAGTTACCTCGTGACTTCAACCTACGAGCAGTACTTC
CASSYLVTSTYEQYF
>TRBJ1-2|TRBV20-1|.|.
TGCAGTGCTCAGAGTAGCCAGGCTGGTGGCTACACCTTC
CSAQSSQAGGYTF
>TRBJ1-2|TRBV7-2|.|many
TGTGCCAGCAGCCCCAATGTCGGCTACACCTTC
CASSPNVGYTF
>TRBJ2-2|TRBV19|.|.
TGTGCCAGTAGTTCACACTCCAGGGGGAACACCGGGGGGCTGTTTTTT
CASSSHSRGNTGGLFF
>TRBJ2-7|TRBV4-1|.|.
TGCGCCAGCAGCCAAGGACGGCAGGGGATAGGCGAGCAGTACTTC
CASSQGRQGIGEQYF
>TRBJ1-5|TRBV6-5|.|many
TGTGCCAGCAGTTACTCGAGAACAGGGAATCAGCCCCAGCATTTT
CASSYSRTGNQPQHF
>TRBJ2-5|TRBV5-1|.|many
TGCGCCAGCAGCTTGGGCCTGGGGAAAGAGACCCAGTACTTC
CASSLGLGKETQYF
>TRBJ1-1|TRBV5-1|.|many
TGCGCCAGCAGCTTGGATGGAACCATGGTCACTGAAGCTTTCTTT
CASSLDGTMVTEAFF
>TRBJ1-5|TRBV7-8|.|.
TGTGCCTGGAACTCTGTTGGACAGCCCCAGCATTTT
CAWNSVGQPQHF
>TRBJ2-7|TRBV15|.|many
TGTGCCATTTCCGGGGGGCTTCGGTACGAGCAGTACTTC
CAISGGLRYEQYF
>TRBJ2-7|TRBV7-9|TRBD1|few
TGTGCCAGCAGCTCCACCGGGACAGGGCTTAGGGAGCAGTACTTC
CASSSTGTGLREQYF
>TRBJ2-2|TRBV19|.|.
TGTGCCAGTAGTCGACAGAGAACTGACGGGGAGCTGTTTTTT
CASSRQRTDGELFF
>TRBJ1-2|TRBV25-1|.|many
TGTGCCAGCAGTGAAGGGGTGGAGCGGTATGGCTACACCTTC
CASSEGVERYGYTF
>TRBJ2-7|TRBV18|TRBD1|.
TGTGCCAGCTCACCACCGGCAGGGGGCTTGGATTACGAGCAGTACTTC
CASSPPAGGLDYEQYF
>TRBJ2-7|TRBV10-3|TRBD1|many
TGTGCCATCAGTGAGAGACAGGGTCCCTCATCCGAGCAGTACTTC
CAISERQGPSSEQYF
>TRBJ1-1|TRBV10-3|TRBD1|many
TGTGCCATTTCGGACAGGGGGGTCACTGAAGCTTTCTTT
CAISDRGVTEAFF
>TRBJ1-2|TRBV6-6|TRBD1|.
TGTGCCAGCAGTAAGAGGGGGGACAGGGGTCTTGGCTACACCTTC
CASSKRGDRGLGYTF
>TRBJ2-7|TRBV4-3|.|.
TGCGCCAGCTGCCAAGATTCAAGGGGCTACGAGCAGTACTTC
CASCQDSRGYEQYF
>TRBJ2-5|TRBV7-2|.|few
TGTGCCAGCAGCTTGGGGGGGACAGGATTGCAAGAGACCCAGTACTTC
CASSLGGTGLQETQYF
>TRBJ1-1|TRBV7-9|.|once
TGTGCCAGCAGCTTGGGATCAAGCGAAACGAACACTGAAGCTTTCTTT
CASSLGSSETNTEAFF
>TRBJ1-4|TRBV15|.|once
TGTGCCACCAGCAGAGACTGGGACACGGAAAAACTGTTTTTT
CATSRDWDTEKLFF
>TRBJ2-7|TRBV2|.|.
TGTGCCAGCGGGGCGGATACGCAGTACTTC
CASGADTQYF
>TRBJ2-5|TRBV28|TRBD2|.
TGTGCCAGCAGCGAAACTAGCGGGATAGAAAAGACCCAGTACTTC
CASSETSGIEKTQYF
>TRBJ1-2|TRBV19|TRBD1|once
TGTGCCAGTAGTATAGGGGGACAGGTTGTCTACACCTTC
CASSIGGQVVYTF
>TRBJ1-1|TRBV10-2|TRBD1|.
TGCGCCAGCAGGGACAGGGATTTTGGCACTGAAGCTTTCTTT
CASRDRDFGTEAFF
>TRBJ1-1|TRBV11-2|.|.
TGTGCCAGCAGCAAGACCGGGGGGCTGGGGTTGTACACTGAAGCTTTCTTT
CASSKTGGLGLYTEAFF
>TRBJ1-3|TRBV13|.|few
TGTGCCAGCAGCGTGGGAGACAGTAACTCTGGAAACACCATATATTTT
CASSVGDSNSGNTIYF
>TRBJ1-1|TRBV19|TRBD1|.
TGTGCCAGTAGTAGACAGGGGGTTTATCTGAACACTGAAGCTTTCTTT
CASSRQGVYLNTEAFF
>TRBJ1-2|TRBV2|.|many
TGTGCCAGCAGTGAAGAGGACCGAGCCTACACCTTC
CASSEEDRAYTF
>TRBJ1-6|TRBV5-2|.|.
TGTGCCAGCAACTTCCGGGGGGGCTATAATTCACCCCTCCACTTT
CASNFRGGYNSPLHF
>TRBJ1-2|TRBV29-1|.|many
TGCAGCGTCCCCCAGGGATCTGGCTACACCTTC
CSVPQGSGYTF
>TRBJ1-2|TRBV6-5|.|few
TGTGCCAGCCAGCAAGTCCTACGGCATGGCTACACCTTC
CASQQVLRHGYTF
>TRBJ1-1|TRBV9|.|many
TGTGCCAGCAGAAAGGACGGGTCAGGCGGTGAAGCTTTCTTT
CASRKDGSGGEAFF
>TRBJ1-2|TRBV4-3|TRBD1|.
TGCGCCAGCAGCCAAGATCAGTTGTTGAGGGGGCTATCTGGCTACACCTTC
CASSQDQLLRGLSGYTF
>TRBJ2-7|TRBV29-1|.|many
TGCAGCGTTGACAGGAAGGGCGAGCAGTACTTC
CSVDRKGEQYF
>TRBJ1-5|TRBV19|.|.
TGTGCCAGTAGTATTCGTTCCAGGATTCATCAGCCCCAGCATTTT
CASSIRSRIHQPQHF
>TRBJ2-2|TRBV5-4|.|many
TGTGCCAGCAGCCGCTCAGGGTCCGGGGAGCTGTTTTTT
CASSRSGSGELFF